This T cell receptor (beta chain) was found in a study of blood T cells in healthy people across ages. The use of a sample-barcoded 5' primer and a J-beta primer mix characterized a second PCR of roughly 6 to 11 cycles. TCRdb re-analysed the 5' RACE reads in MiXCR, keeping a single row per CDR3 protein. The sample contains hundreds of thousands of distinct CDR3 sequences, 20% to 25% of which appear only once. Germline CDR1 is MNHEY and CDR2 is SMNVEV (reference sequence). Trimming cost V 2 bases and J 4 bases, with 12 bases left between them. This CDR3 has 15 residues. The chain has TRBV27 and TRBJ2-1, with D possibly matching TRBD2 (6 bases). The specimen sequenced was blood. The source of this sequence is a man between 70 and 80 years old in good health. CDR3 bases: TGTGCCAGCAGTTTAGTCCTAGCGAGATACAATGAGCAGTTCTTC. Translation: CASSLVLARYNEQFF.